This is a list of T cell receptor beta chains from one sample in a study of untreated major depressive disorder. The assay was immunoSEQ multiplex PCR, and TCRdb's table has in-frame clones only and misses some. The table has tens of thousands of clones, roughly 93% seen once; the top ten hold around 0.32%. The sequencing input was CD4+ T cells from PBMCs. The receptors here all came from a man aged 30 to 39 in good health. The CDR3 runs from the conserved cysteine through the conserved F or W. A D gene is named only where the DNA matches it firmly. Clone size is not always given. Where it is, it says once, few, many or a class for expanded clones.

>14|TRBV7-3|TRBD1|TRBJ1-1|-
CASSQQGGITEAFF
TGTGCCAGCAGTCAACAGGGGGGGATCACTGAAGCTTTCTTT
>14|TRBV4-1|-|TRBJ2-7|-
CASSQGALNYEQYF
TGCGCCAGCAGCCAAGGGGCCCTAAACTACGAGCAGTACTTC
>13|TRBV7-3|TRBD2|TRBJ2-1|-
CASRLAGGDEQFF
TGTGCCAGCAGATTAGCGGGAGGCGATGAGCAGTTCTTC
>13|TRBV7-2|-|TRBJ1-5|once
CASSLGTAQPQHF
TGTGCCAGCAGCTTAGGGACAGCTCAGCCCCAGCATTTT
>19|TRBV11-3|TRBD2|TRBJ2-2|-
CASSLGFWHGGEGAGELFF
TGTGCCAGCAGCTTAGGATTCTGGCACGGAGGGGAGGGCGCCGGGGAGCTGTTTTTT
>15|TRBV5-1|TRBD2|TRBJ2-1|-
CASSPSGSSYNEQFF
TGCGCCAGCAGCCCGAGCGGGAGCTCCTACAATGAGCAGTTCTTC
>14|TRBV29-1|TRBD1|TRBJ2-7|-
CSVDTAGGRNEQYF
TGCAGCGTTGATACGGCAGGGGGTCGGAACGAGCAGTACTTC
>14|TRBV19|TRBD2|TRBJ2-3|-
CASSMTGGPDTQYF
TGTGCCAGTAGTATGACGGGGGGACCAGATACGCAGTATTTT
>12|TRBV29-1|TRBD2|TRBJ2-1|-
CSVTSGGDEQFF
TGCAGCGTCACTAGCGGAGGGGATGAGCAGTTCTTC
>16|TRBV5-6|TRBD2|TRBJ2-7|-
CASSPIRLATTYEQYF
TGTGCCAGCAGCCCAATTCGACTAGCGACAACCTACGAGCAGTACTTC
>14|TRBV6-5|TRBD1|TRBJ1-4|-
CASRHRGRNEKLFF
TGTGCCAGCAGACACAGGGGCAGGAATGAAAAACTGTTTTTT
>13|TRBV6-1|-|TRBJ1-2|-
CASTAGSDYGYTF
TGTGCCAGCACGGCAGGGTCTGACTATGGCTACACCTTC
>12|TRBV6-6|-|TRBJ1-5|-
CASSYRDQPQHF
TGTGCCAGCAGTTACCGGGATCAGCCCCAGCATTTT
>16|TRBV5-6|-|TRBJ1-1|-
CASIWRRGIRNTEAFF
TGTGCCAGCATTTGGCGAAGGGGGATCAGGAACACTGAAGCTTTCTTT
>16|TRBV29-1|TRBD2|TRBJ2-5|-
CSGWGGLRGDQETQYF
TGCAGCGGGTGGGGAGGGCTGCGCGGGGACCAAGAGACCCAGTACTTC
>15|TRBV27|-|TRBJ2-2|-
CASSDEGSQTGELFF
TGTGCCAGCAGTGACGAGGGCAGTCAAACCGGGGAGCTGTTTTTT
>11|TRBV20-1|-|TRBJ1-2|once
CSASPQYGYTF
TGCAGTGCTAGCCCTCAATATGGCTACACCTTC
>16|TRBV2|-|TRBJ1-1|-
CASSSKRRTVNTEAFF
TGTGCCAGCAGCAGCAAGAGGAGGACAGTGAACACTGAAGCTTTCTTT
>12|TRBV30|-|TRBJ1-1|-
CAWSTPGDRRFF
TGTGCCTGGAGTACCCCCGGGGACCGCCGATTCTTT
>13|TRBV7-6|-|TRBJ1-5|-
CASSLAERRPQHF
TGTGCCAGCAGCTTAGCGGAGAGACGGCCCCAGCATTTT
>14|TRBV6-5|-|TRBJ1-3|-
CASTIGFSGNTIYF
TGTGCCAGCACTATAGGGTTCTCTGGAAACACCATATATTTT
>17|TRBV5-1|-|TRBJ2-7|-
CASSLGQVGWPLYEQYF
TGCGCCAGCAGCTTGGGTCAGGTCGGCTGGCCCCTCTACGAGCAGTACTTC
>15|TRBV5-6|-|TRBJ2-3|-
CASSLREATADTQYF
TGTGCCAGCAGCCTCAGGGAGGCGACTGCAGATACGCAGTATTTT
>13|TRBV5-1|TRBD2|TRBJ2-1|-
CASRSGRDNEQFF
TGCGCCAGCAGGAGCGGGAGGGACAATGAGCAGTTCTTC
>14|TRBV10-3|-|TRBJ2-7|-
CAISERVVAYEQYF
TGTGCCATCAGTGAACGGGTGGTTGCCTACGAGCAGTACTTC
>17|TRBV12-2|-|TRBJ2-2|few
CASRPRTSGNGTGELFF
TGTGCAAGTCGCCCCCGGACTAGCGGGAATGGGACCGGGGAGCTGTTTTTT
>12|TRBV6-6|-|TRBJ2-7|-
CASRADSYEQYF
TGTGCCAGCAGGGCGGATTCCTACGAGCAGTACTTC
>15|TRBV6-5|-|TRBJ1-5|-
CASSNGQGRNQPQHF
TGTGCCAGCAGCAACGGGCAGGGACGCAATCAGCCCCAGCATTTT
>15|TRBV6-5|TRBD1|TRBJ2-5|-
CASSQGTGGAETQYF
TGTGCCAGCAGCCAGGGGACAGGGGGCGCGGAGACCCAGTACTTC